This TCR beta chain originates from a study of blood T cell repertoires in COVID-19. The overall study: The United States, Italy and Spain supplied acute and convalescent COVID-19 samples. T cells, B-cell-depleted T cells, or PBMCs supplied cDNA or gDNA.

Per the study methods: Amplified reference gene primers provided the basis for estimating nucleated cell counts. Assay: immunoSEQ multiplex PCR; the TCRdb copy retains only in-frame clones and omits some. V and J calls and clone size follow that table, whereas D and trimming were derived from the DNA. The data show more than 15,000 clones, about 89% seen once. This clone occurred a few times. The germline V gene encodes CDR1 LNHDA and CDR2 SQIVND (reference sequence). Trimming removed 10 bases at V and 2 bases at J, with 17 bases between. This CDR3 contains 14 residues. The sequenced material came from peripheral blood. The chain combines TRBV19 with TRBJ1-2; D not resolved. The clonotype was recovered from a man between 60 and 75 years old with acute or convalescent COVID-19. The CDR3, as DNA: TGTGCCACCCGGCGGCAACCTGAGAACTATGGCTACACCTTC. Translated: CATRRQPENYGYTF.